These 13 T cell receptor beta chains came from one sample sequenced in a study of T cells in Graves' hyperthyroidism and ophthalmopathy. RNA transcripts provided the source from which TCR beta CDR3 regions were amplified. An initial round of RT-PCR targeting the TCR CDR3 relied on the HTBI primer set. TCRdb redid the calling of the multiplex PCR reads with MiXCR, one entry per CDR3 protein. The repertoire has 330,000 or so distinct CDR3 sequences, about 19% of them found once; the top ten carry about two fifths. The source material was blood. These TCRs come from a man between 45 and 60 years old with Graves' ophthalmopathy.

This clonotype has ten or more counts. The CDR3 sequence is CASSRTGLAGAETQYF. In DNA, the CDR3 is TGTGCCAGCAGTCGTACGGGACTAGCGGGAGCAGAGACCCAGTACTTC. The chain joins TRBV27 to TRBJ2-5; 14 bases map to TRBD2. The ends lost 5 bases at V and 4 bases at J; junction bases unmatched: 6. Germline assignment: CDR1 MNHEY and CDR2 SMNVEV (reference sequence). This CDR3 is 16 amino acids long.

The V and J genes are TRBV27 and TRBJ2-1; 14 bases are shared with TRBD2. Per the germline V gene, CDR1 is MNHEY and CDR2 is SMNVEV (reference sequence). V was clipped by 5 bases and J by 8 bases; unmatched bases: 8. CDR3 size: 16 residues. CDR3 sequence (DNA): TGTGCCAGCAGTCCTGGGACTAGCGGGAGAGGGGATGAGCAGTTCTTC. Translating gives CASSPGTSGRGDEQFF.

This rearrangement joins TRBV6-1 to TRBJ2-5; 14 bases are a match to TRBD2. This CDR3 has 21 amino acids. From germline, CDR1 is MNHNS and CDR2 SASEGT. Germline trimming cut 0 bases from V and 3 bases from J; bases unmatched to any gene: 15. This CDR3 is CASSEAGSWTSGRPSKETQYF. DNA for the CDR3: TGTGCCAGCAGTGAAGCTGGATCCTGGACTAGCGGGAGGCCCTCTAAAGAGACCCAGTACTTC.

This clonotype was recorded many times. The CDR3 nucleotides are TGTGCTAGTGGTTCGGGGTCTAGCGGAAGGAGCTCCTACGAGCAGTACTTC. Translation gives CASGSGSSGRSSYEQYF. This chain joins TRBV12-5 and TRBJ2-7; 7 nucleotides line up with TRBD2. CDR1 is LGHNT, CDR2 FRNRAP, per germline. Germline trimming cut 4 bases from V and 0 bases from J; bases unmatched to any gene: 12. CDR3 length: 17 residues.

This clonotype was picked up many times. The chain is built from TRBV28 and TRBJ2-3; D gene ambiguous. Trimming took off 2 bases at V and 0 bases at J, with 9 bases between the two ends. Germline CDR1 reads MDHEN; CDR2 reads SYDVKM. The CDR3 extends over 15 amino acids. This CDR3 reads CASSLGKVSTDTQYF. Here the CDR3 DNA reads TGTGCCAGCAGTTTAGGGAAGGTTAGCACAGATACGCAGTATTTT.

In its sample, this clonotype was seen many times. The gene calls are TRBV27 and TRBJ2-7; 8 positions agree with TRBD1. This CDR3 has 17 residues. V lost 6 bases and J lost 3; bases outside the gene matches: 16. CDR1 is MNHEY, CDR2 SMNVEV, per germline (reference sequence). The CDR3 nucleotides are TGTGCCAGCAGAAGTAAGGAGAGACTGGGACAGGTCTACGAGCAGTACTTC. Translation: CASRSKERLGQVYEQYF.

The chain is built from TRBV20-1 and TRBJ1-2; TRBD1 matches 7 bases. Trimming removed 5 bases from V and 4 bases from J; junction bases left unmatched: 4. This CDR3 spans 12 amino acids. In germline, CDR1 is DFQATT, CDR2 SNEGSKA (reference sequence). This CDR3 reads CSAHSGGYGYTF. CDR3 nucleotide sequence: TGCAGTGCTCATTCAGGGGGCTATGGCTACACCTTC.

This clonotype was counted a few times. The rearrangement links TRBV5-1 to TRBJ2-5, with D hard to call. Looked up from germline, CDR1 is SGHRS and CDR2 is YFSETQ. This CDR3 region has 14 residues. Trimming took off 0 bases at V and 1 base at J, with 7 bases between the two ends. The CDR3 coding sequence is TGCGCCAGCAGCTTGGCCTCCTCCCAAGAGACCCAGTACTTC. It encodes CASSLASSQETQYF.

This clonotype occurred many times. The chain is built from TRBV5-4 and TRBJ2-3, with 8 bases that match TRBD2. The length of the CDR3 is 15 residues. V lost 4 bases to trimming and J lost 4 bases; unmatched junction nucleotides: 8. CDR1 is SGHNT and CDR2 is YYREEE in the germline V gene (reference sequence). The CDR3: CASSRPGLDSDTQYF. DNA of the CDR3: TGTGCCAGCAGCCGACCGGGACTAGATTCAGATACGCAGTATTTT.

This chain uses TRBV9 with TRBJ2-3; D ambiguous. Deletions cut 0 bases from V and 0 bases from J, with 11 bases between. The CDR3 extends over 16 amino acids. CDR1 and CDR2 from the germline V gene are SGDLS and YYNGEE. CDR3 protein: CASSVEGDTSTDTQYF. CDR3 DNA: TGTGCCAGCAGCGTAGAAGGCGACACTAGCACAGATACGCAGTATTTT.

A note on this clonotype: Possible read error: a much larger clone is one base away. The chain couples TRBV29-1 to TRBJ1-1, with 9 bases fitting TRBD1. The CDR3 loop spans 13 amino acids. Per germline, CDR1 SQVTM and CDR2 ANQGSEA. With 8 bases clipped from V and 0 bases from J, the junction kept 4 bases outside the gene matches. CDR3 amino acids: CSPRQGVNTEAFF. In DNA form, the CDR3 reads TGCAGCCCTAGACAGGGGGTGAACACTGAAGCTTTCTTT.

This clonotype was detected many times. V and J are TRBV9 and TRBJ2-1, with D perhaps matching TRBD2 (5 bases). CDR1 SGDLS and CDR2 YYNGEE come from the germline V gene. The CDR3 length is 15 residues. The V end lost 0 bases, the J end lost 1 base, and 8 bases lay between the germline ends. The CDR3 DNA reads as TGTGCCAGCAGCGTAGCGGGAAATTCCTACAATGAGCAGTTCTTC. Its translation is CASSVAGNSYNEQFF.

This clonotype was counted ten times or more. The V and J genes are TRBV7-8 and TRBJ2-7, with D perhaps TRBD1 or TRBD2 (5 bases each). The germline V gene has CDR1 SGHVS and CDR2 FQNEAQ. V lost 1 base, J lost 5 bases, and 12 bases lay in between. The CDR3 has 14 residues. The CDR3 is CASSLEGTYDEQYF. In DNA form, the CDR3 reads TGTGCCAGCAGCTTAGAAGGGACCTACGACGAGCAGTACTTC.